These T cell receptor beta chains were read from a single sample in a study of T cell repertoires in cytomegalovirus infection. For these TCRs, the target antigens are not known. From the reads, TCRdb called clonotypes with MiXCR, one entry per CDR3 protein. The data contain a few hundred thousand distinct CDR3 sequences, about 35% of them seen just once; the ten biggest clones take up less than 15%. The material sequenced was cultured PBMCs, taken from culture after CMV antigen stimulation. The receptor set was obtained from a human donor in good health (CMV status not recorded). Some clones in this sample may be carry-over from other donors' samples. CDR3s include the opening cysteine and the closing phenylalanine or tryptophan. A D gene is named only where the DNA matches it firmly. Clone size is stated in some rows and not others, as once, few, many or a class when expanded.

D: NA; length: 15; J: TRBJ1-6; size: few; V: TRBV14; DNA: TGTGCCAGCAGCCAAGTCCGGGGGACTCGTTCACCCCTCCACTTT; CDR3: CASSQVRGTRSPLHF
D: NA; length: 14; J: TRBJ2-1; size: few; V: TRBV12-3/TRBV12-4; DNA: TGTGCCAGCAGTTTGATGGTGCGTTTAAAAGAGCAGTTCTTC; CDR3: CASSLMVRLKEQFF
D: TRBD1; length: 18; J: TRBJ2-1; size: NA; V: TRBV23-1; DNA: TGCGCCAGCAGTCAATCAGGGGCCCGGAGGGACAGGGAAAATGAGCAGTTCTTC; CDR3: CASSQSGARRDRENEQFF
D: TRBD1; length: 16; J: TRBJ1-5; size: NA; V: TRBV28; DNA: TGTGCCAGCAGCCCGGGGACAGGTTATAGCAATCAGCCCCAGCATTTT; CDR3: CASSPGTGYSNQPQHF
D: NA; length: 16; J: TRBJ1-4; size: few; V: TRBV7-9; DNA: TGTGCCAGCAGCTTAGAGGGCCTGGGTACTAATGAAAAACTGTTTTTT; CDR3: CASSLEGLGTNEKLFF
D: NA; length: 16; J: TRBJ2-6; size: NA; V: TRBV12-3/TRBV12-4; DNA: TGTGCCAGCAGACAAGACACCCTCTCTGGGGCCAACGTCCTGACTTTC; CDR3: CASRQDTLSGANVLTF
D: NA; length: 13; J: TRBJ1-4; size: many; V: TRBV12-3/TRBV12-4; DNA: TGTGCCAGCAGCCTGGCAGGGACGGAAAAACTGTTTTTT; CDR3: CASSLAGTEKLFF
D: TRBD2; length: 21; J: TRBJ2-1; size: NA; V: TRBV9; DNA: TGTGCCAGCAGCGTACGTGGGCTCCCTGGCCTAGCGGGGCCACTTTACAATGAGCAGTTCTTC; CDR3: CASSVRGLPGLAGPLYNEQFF
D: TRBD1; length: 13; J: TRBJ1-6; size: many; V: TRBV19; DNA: TGTGCCAGTAGGGGGACAGCTGGAAGACCCCTCCACTTT; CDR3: CASRGTAGRPLHF
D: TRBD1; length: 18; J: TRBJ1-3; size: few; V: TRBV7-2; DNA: TGTGCCAGCAGCCCCCGACAGGGGGTAGTGGGCTCTGGAAACACCATATATTTT; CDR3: CASSPRQGVVGSGNTIYF
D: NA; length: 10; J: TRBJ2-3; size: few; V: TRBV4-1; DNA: TGTGCCAGCAGTTGGAATACGCAGTATTTT; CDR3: CASSWNTQYF
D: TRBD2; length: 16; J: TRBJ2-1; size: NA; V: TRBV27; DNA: TGTGCCAGCAGGAGTTTTTGGACTAGCAGCTACAATGAGCAGTTCTTC; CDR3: CASRSFWTSSYNEQFF
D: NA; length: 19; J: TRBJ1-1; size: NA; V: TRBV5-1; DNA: TGCGCCAGCAGCCCGCTGATGGGGCAGGGGCCTAACCTGAACACTGAAGCTTTCTTT; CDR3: CASSPLMGQGPNLNTEAFF
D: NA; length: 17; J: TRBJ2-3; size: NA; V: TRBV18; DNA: TGTGCCAGCTCACCTAACCTCGCCTATCCTAGCACAGATACGCAGTATTTT; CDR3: CASSPNLAYPSTDTQYF
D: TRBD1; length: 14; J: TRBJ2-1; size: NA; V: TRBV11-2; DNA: TGTGCCAGCAGCTTTGGACAGGGGGTCAATGAGCAGTTCTTC; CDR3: CASSFGQGVNEQFF
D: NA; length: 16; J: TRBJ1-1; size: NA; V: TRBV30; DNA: TGTGCCTGGAGTGTACGTCGCGCCTTATTGGGCACTGAAGCTTTCTTT; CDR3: CAWSVRRALLGTEAFF
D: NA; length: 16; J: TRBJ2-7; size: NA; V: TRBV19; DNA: TGTGCCAGTAGTTTCACGCTAGATTCTACCTCCTACGAGCAGTACTTC; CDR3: CASSFTLDSTSYEQYF
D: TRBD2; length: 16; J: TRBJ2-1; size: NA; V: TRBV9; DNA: TGTGCCAGCACCCCGAGTGGGGGGGTCTCCTACAATGAGCAGTTCTTC; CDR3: CASTPSGGVSYNEQFF
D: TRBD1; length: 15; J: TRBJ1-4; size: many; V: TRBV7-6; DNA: TGTGCCAGCAGCGCCAGACAGGGCCTTAATGAAAAACTGTTTTTT; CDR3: CASSARQGLNEKLFF
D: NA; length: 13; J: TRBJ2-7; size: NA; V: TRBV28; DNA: TGTGCCAGCGGTAGCAGGAGCCCGTACGAGCAGTACTTC; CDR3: CASGSRSPYEQYF
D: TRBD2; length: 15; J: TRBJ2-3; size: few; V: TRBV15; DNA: TGTGCCACCAGCACTCGGACTAGTAGCACAGATACGCAGTATTTT; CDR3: CATSTRTSSTDTQYF
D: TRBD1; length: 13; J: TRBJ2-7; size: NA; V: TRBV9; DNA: TGTGCCAGCAGCGATGGACAGGGGAGGGAGCAGTACTTC; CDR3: CASSDGQGREQYF
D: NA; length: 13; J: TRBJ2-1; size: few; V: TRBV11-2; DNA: TGTGCCAGCAGCCAGGTGAGCGTTAATGAGCAGTTCTTC; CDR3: CASSQVSVNEQFF
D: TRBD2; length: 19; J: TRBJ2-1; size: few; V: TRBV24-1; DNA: TGTGCCACCAGTGGAATCCCGGGACTAGCGGCTAGCTCCTACAATGAGCAGTTCTTC; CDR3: CATSGIPGLAASSYNEQFF
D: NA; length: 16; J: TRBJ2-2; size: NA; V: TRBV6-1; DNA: TGTGCCAGCAGTGAAGAGGGTACGTTAGGCACCGGGGAGCTGTTTTTT; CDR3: CASSEEGTLGTGELFF
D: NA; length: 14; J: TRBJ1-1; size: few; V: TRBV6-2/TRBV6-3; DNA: TGTGCCAGCAGCCGCAGGGGTGGGAACACTGAAGCTTTCTTT; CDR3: CASSRRGGNTEAFF
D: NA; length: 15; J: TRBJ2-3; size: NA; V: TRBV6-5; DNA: TGTGCCAGCAGCCCTAATCTTGGGACTTCAGATACGCAGTATTTT; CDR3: CASSPNLGTSDTQYF
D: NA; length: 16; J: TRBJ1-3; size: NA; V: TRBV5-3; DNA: TGTGCCAGCAGCTTGGGATCGCAGCGCTCTGGAAACACCATATATTTT; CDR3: CASSLGSQRSGNTIYF
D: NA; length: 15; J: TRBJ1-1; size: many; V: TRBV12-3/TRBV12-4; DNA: TGTGCCAGCAGTATATATCAGCTAATGAACACTGAAGCTTTCTTT; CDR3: CASSIYQLMNTEAFF
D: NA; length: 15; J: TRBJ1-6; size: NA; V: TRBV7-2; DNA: TGTGCCAGCAGCTTAGAACTACAGGGAGGTTCACCCCTCCACTTT; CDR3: CASSLELQGGSPLHF
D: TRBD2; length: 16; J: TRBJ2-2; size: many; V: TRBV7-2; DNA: TGTGCCAGCAGCTTTATGACTAGCGCGGTACCCGGGGAGCTGTTTTTT; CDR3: CASSFMTSAVPGELFF
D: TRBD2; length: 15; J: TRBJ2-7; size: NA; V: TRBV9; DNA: TGTGCCAGCAGCCCCCGGGTGGCGGGAGTCCACGAGCAGTACTTC; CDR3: CASSPRVAGVHEQYF
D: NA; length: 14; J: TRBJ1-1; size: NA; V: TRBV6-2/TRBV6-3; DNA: TGTGCCAGCAGCCCCTTGACAGGATTAACTGAAGCTTTCTTT; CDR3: CASSPLTGLTEAFF
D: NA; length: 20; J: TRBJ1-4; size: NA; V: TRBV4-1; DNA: TGCGCCAGCAGCCAAGTTGCCCGGACGATGCTAAGCGCGACTAATGAAAAACTGTTTTTT; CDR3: CASSQVARTMLSATNEKLFF
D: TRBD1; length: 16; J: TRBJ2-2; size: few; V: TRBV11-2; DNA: TGTGCCAGCAGTCTCGGGGACAGGGGGCAGAGCGGGGAGCTGTTTTTT; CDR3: CASSLGDRGQSGELFF
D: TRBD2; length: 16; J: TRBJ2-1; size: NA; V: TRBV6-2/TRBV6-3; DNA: TGTGCCAGCAGGTCCCGGGAGGGCCGCTCCTACAATGAGCAGTTCTTC; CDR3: CASRSREGRSYNEQFF
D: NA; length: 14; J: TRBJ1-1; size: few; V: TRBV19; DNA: TGTGCCAGTAGTATTCCGCGGGTGAACACTGAAGCTTTCTTT; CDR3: CASSIPRVNTEAFF
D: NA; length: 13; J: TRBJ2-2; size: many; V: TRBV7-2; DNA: TGTGCCAGCCGTCTTCGGGGGACCGGGGAGCTGTTTTTT; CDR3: CASRLRGTGELFF
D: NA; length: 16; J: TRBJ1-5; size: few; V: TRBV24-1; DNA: TGTGCCACCAGTGATGTGAAGGGTGGAAGCAATCAGCCCCAGCATTTT; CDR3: CATSDVKGGSNQPQHF
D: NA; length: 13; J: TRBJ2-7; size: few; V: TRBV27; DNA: TGTGCCAGCAATGCTCTGGGCGCCTACGAGCAGTACTTC; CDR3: CASNALGAYEQYF
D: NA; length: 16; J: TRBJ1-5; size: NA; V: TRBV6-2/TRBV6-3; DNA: TGTGCCAGCAGTTACGGGCCGCCCAGGAGCAATCAGCCCCAGCATTTT; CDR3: CASSYGPPRSNQPQHF
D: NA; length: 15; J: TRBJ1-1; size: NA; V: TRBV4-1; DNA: TGCGCCAGCAGCCATTCGACGCTGATGAACACTGAAGCTTTCTTT; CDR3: CASSHSTLMNTEAFF
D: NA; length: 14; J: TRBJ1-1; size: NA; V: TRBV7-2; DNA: TGTGCCAGCCGCCTAGAAGGGGGAGGCACTGAAGCTTTCTTT; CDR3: CASRLEGGGTEAFF
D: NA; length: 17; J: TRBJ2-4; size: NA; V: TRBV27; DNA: TGTGCCAGCAGTTTCTCCACAGGTTTCAGATCCAAAAACATTCAGTACTTC; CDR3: CASSFSTGFRSKNIQYF
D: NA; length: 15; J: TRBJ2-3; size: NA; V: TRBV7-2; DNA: TGTGCCAGCAGCTTGCGGGACAGTTCCACAGATACGCAGTATTTT; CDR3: CASSLRDSSTDTQYF
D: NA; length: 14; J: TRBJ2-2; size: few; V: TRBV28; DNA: TGTGCCAGCAGCCCCTACGACAGGACCGGGGAGCTGTTTTTT; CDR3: CASSPYDRTGELFF
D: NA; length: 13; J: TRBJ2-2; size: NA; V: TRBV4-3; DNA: TGCGCCAGCAGCTACGGTATCACCGGGGAGCTGTTTTTT; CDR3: CASSYGITGELFF
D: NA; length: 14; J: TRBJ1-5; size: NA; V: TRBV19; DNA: TGTGCCAGTAGTATCGGGCAAAGCAATCAGCCCCAGCATTTT; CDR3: CASSIGQSNQPQHF
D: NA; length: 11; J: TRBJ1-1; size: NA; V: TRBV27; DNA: TGTGCCAGCAGAGGGACGGCTGAAGCTTTCTTT; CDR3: CASRGTAEAFF
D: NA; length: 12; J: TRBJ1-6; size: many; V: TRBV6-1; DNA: TGTGCCAGCAGGGAAGGGGTTTCACCCCTCCACTTT; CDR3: CASREGVSPLHF
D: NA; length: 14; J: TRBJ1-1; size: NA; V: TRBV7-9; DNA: TGTGCCAGCAGCCAGGGAAGTAGGCCTCTCGGGGCTTTCTTT; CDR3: CASSQGSRPLGAFF
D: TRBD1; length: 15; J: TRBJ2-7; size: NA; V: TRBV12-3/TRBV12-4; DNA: TGTGCCAGCAGTCCCCTTGGGACAGGGGCCCACGAGCAGTACTTC; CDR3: CASSPLGTGAHEQYF
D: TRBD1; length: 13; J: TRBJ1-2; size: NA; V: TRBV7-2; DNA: TGTGCCAGCAGCTGGGGACAGGCTCCTGGCTACACCTTC; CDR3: CASSWGQAPGYTF
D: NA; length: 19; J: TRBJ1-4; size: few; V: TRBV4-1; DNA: TGCGCCAGCAGCCAAGATAGGTCGGGCAGTGGGGGAACTAATGAAAAACTGTTTTTT; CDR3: CASSQDRSGSGGTNEKLFF